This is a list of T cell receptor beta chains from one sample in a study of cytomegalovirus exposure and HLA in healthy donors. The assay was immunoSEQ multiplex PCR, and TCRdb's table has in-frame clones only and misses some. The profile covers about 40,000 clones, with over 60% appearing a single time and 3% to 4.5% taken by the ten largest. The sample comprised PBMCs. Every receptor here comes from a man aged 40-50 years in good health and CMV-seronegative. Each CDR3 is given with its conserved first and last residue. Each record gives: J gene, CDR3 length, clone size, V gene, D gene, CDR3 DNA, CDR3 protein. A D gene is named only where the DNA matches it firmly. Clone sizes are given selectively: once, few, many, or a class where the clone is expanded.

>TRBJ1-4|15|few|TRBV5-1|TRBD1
TGCGCCAGCAGCCCGTCAGGGGGTACTAATGAAAAACTGTTTTTT
CASSPSGGTNEKLFF
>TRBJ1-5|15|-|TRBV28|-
TGTGCCAGCAGTCCCACAGGACGCGGCAATCAGCCCCAGCATTTT
CASSPTGRGNQPQHF
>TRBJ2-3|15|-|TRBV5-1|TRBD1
TGCGCCAGCAGCGCACGACAGGGGGGACCAGATACGCAGTATTTT
CASSARQGGPDTQYF
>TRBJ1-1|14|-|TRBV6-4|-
TGTGCCAGCAGAAAGGACAGTTTGAACACTGAAGCTTTCTTT
CASRKDSLNTEAFF
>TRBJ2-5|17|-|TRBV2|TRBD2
TGTGCCAGCAGTGAAGCGGGACTAGCGGTGGAACAAGAGACCCAGTACTTC
CASSEAGLAVEQETQYF
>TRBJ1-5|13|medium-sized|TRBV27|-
TGTGCCAGCAGTATACAGGGAAATCAGCCCCAGCATTTT
CASSIQGNQPQHF
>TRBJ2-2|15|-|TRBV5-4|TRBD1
TGTGCCAGCAGCCGACAGGGTTTTTCTACCGGGGAGCTGTTTTTT
CASSRQGFSTGELFF
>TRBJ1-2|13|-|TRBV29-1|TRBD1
TGCAGCGGCACCGAGGGGGCGCGATATGGCTACACCTTC
CSGTEGARYGYTF
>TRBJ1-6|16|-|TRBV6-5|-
TGTGCCAGCAGTTACCGGGGGGCCCTGTATAATTCACCCCTCCACTTT
CASSYRGALYNSPLHF
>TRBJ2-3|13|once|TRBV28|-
TGTGCCAGCAGTTTCCCCGGCACAGATACGCAGTATTTT
CASSFPGTDTQYF
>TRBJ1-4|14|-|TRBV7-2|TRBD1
TGTGCCAGCAGCCCGGGACAGGGAACCGAAAAACTGTTTTTT
CASSPGQGTEKLFF
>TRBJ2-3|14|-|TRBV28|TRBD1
TGTGCCAGCCTCACTTCGACAGGGCCAGATACGCAGTATTTT
CASLTSTGPDTQYF
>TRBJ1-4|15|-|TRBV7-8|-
TGTGCCAGCAGCCCCCTGGCAGGGAACAATGAAAAACTGTTTTTT
CASSPLAGNNEKLFF
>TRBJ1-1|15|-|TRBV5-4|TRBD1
TGTGCCAGCAGTACCGGGACAGGGAGGGTCACTGAAGCTTTCTTT
CASSTGTGRVTEAFF
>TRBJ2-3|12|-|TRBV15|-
TGTGCCACCAGCAGAGATCGGGATACGCAGTATTTT
CATSRDRDTQYF
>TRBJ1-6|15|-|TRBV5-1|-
TGCGCCAGCAGCTTGGTTTCCGGTAATAATTCACCCCTCCACTTT
CASSLVSGNNSPLHF